A selection of T cell receptor beta chains follows, all from one sample in a study of blood T cell repertoires in COVID-19. Only in-frame clones appear in the TCRdb table, and some are missing; sequencing was by immunoSEQ multiplex PCR. Of tens of thousands of clones in the sample, less than 85% were seen once. Specimen: peripheral blood. The origin of the receptors is a man aged 45-60 years with acute or convalescent COVID-19. Both conserved end residues are part of each CDR3. D genes are given only for firm matches. A row's size may be missing; if present it is once, few, many or a size class.

V	D	size	J	DNA	CDR3
TRBV24-1	.	.	TRBJ2-1	TGTGCCACCAGTGATTTAAGCGGCTCCTACAATGAGCAGTTCTTC	CATSDLSGSYNEQFF
TRBV7-2	.	.	TRBJ2-5	TGTGCCAGCAGCTTACGGCCCCTCGGGGAGACCCAGTACTTC	CASSLRPLGETQYF
TRBV19	.	.	TRBJ1-5	TGTGCCAGTAGTAGATACTTAAGGACAGACGACAATCAGCCCCAGCATTTT	CASSRYLRTDDNQPQHF
TRBV9	TRBD1	.	TRBJ1-6	TGTGCCAGCAGCGTAGTGTGGACAGGGGATTCACCCCTCCACTTT	CASSVVWTGDSPLHF
TRBV12-3/TRBV12-4	TRBD1	few	TRBJ2-7	TGTGCCAGCAGCGGCAGGGGGCCAGACGAGCAGTACTTC	CASSGRGPDEQYF
TRBV3-1/TRBV3-2	TRBD2	.	TRBJ2-3	TGTGCCAGCAGCCAAGATCTGGGACTAGCGGGAGTGGATACGCAGTATTTT	CASSQDLGLAGVDTQYF
TRBV27	.	once	TRBJ1-5	TGTGCCAGCAGTTTGCAGGGGTTCAATCAGCCCCAGCATTTT	CASSLQGFNQPQHF
TRBV11-3	TRBD2	.	TRBJ2-1	TGTGCCAGCAGCTTGGCGGGGGGGACCAATGAGCAGTTCTTC	CASSLAGGTNEQFF
TRBV6-1	.	.	TRBJ2-7	TGTGCCAGCAGTAACAGGGCTCACGAGCAGTACTTC	CASSNRAHEQYF
TRBV19	TRBD1	.	TRBJ1-5	TGTGCCAGTAGTGGGGCCAAGGGACAGGGCAATCAGCCCCAGCATTTT	CASSGAKGQGNQPQHF
TRBV30	TRBD1	.	TRBJ1-5	TGTGCCTGTTCAAGACAGGGGAATCAGCCCCAGCATTTT	CACSRQGNQPQHF
TRBV24-1	TRBD1	.	TRBJ2-1	TGTGCCACCTCCCGTGGACAGGGGGGTGAGCAGTTCTTC	CATSRGQGGEQFF
TRBV6-5	TRBD1	.	TRBJ1-5	TGTGCCAGCAGCCGGGGACAGCCTAATCAGCCCCAGCATTTT	CASSRGQPNQPQHF
TRBV7-6	TRBD2	.	TRBJ2-7	TGTGCCAGCAGTTCGAGGACTAGCGGGTGGAGTGAGCAGTACTTC	CASSSRTSGWSEQYF
TRBV14	.	.	TRBJ2-7	TGTGCCAGCAGCCAAGCTACAGGTGCCTACGAGCAGTACTTC	CASSQATGAYEQYF
TRBV7-6	TRBD1	.	TRBJ1-2	TGTGCCAGCAGCCACGGGACAGGGTTGGGCTACACCTTC	CASSHGTGLGYTF
TRBV5-1	.	.	TRBJ2-1	TGCGCCAGCAGCCTGGATGGTGGAGGAGCGCGTGAGCAGTTCTTC	CASSLDGGGAREQFF
TRBV11-3	TRBD2	.	TRBJ2-2	TGTGCCAGCAGCTTAGGGCTCAGCGGGGGGAATCTCGACACCGGGGAGCTGTTTTTT	CASSLGLSGGNLDTGELFF
TRBV21-1	.	.	TRBJ2-3	TGTGCCAGCGGGAGGGGGATAGATACGCAGTATTTT	CASGRGIDTQYF
TRBV6-5	.	.	TRBJ2-3	TGTGCCAGCAGTTCCGGTGCTATCATTGGGCGAGATACGCAGTATTTT	CASSSGAIIGRDTQYF
TRBV19	TRBD2	.	TRBJ2-7	TGTGCCAGTAGTATCACTAGCGGGGGGTACTACGAGCAGTACTTC	CASSITSGGYYEQYF
TRBV7-9	TRBD1	.	TRBJ1-2	TGTGCCAGCAGCTTTATGACAGGGGTTCTATTCTATGGCTACACCTTC	CASSFMTGVLFYGYTF
TRBV6-5	.	few	TRBJ2-1	TGTGCCAGCAGTTTGGTCGGGTCCCGTCCCGGCTATGAGCAGTTCTTC	CASSLVGSRPGYEQFF
TRBV18	.	.	TRBJ2-3	TGTGCCAGCTCACCCCCCCTAGGGGACACAGATACGCAGTATTTT	CASSPPLGDTDTQYF
TRBV5-1	.	.	TRBJ1-4	TGCGCCAGCAGCTTAGGAGATGAAAAACTGTTTTTT	CASSLGDEKLFF
TRBV7-6	TRBD1	.	TRBJ1-4	TGTGCCAGCAGCCGGGACAGCAGATTGATGGAAAAACTGTTTTTT	CASSRDSRLMEKLFF
TRBV12-1	.	.	TRBJ1-5	TGTGCCAGCAGCACCACAGGGAACAAAAAAAATAGCAATCAGCCCCAGCATTTT	CASSTTGNKKNSNQPQHF
TRBV29-1	.	.	TRBJ2-7	TGCAGCGTTCGGAGAGACTCCTACGAGCAGTACTTC	CSVRRDSYEQYF
TRBV19	.	.	TRBJ2-1	TGTGCCAGTAGTCCCCTGACTCTCTACTCCTACAATGAGCAGTTCTTC	CASSPLTLYSYNEQFF
TRBV5-1	.	few	TRBJ1-5	TGCGCCAGCAGCTTCGGAGGGAGGTTTCAGCCCCAGCATTTT	CASSFGGRFQPQHF
TRBV3-1/TRBV3-2	.	.	TRBJ1-2	TGTGCCAGCAGCCAAGGGGGCAGCCTTTCCTATGGCTACACCTTC	CASSQGGSLSYGYTF
TRBV6-6	.	.	TRBJ2-1	TGTGCCAGCAGTCCCCGGGGGAGCTCCTACAATGAGCAGTTCTTC	CASSPRGSSYNEQFF
TRBV11-2	.	once	TRBJ1-2	TGTGCCAGCAGCCCGGGGGGGGTCGGCTATGGCTACACCTTC	CASSPGGVGYGYTF
TRBV10-1	TRBD1	.	TRBJ2-7	TGCGCCAGCAGTGAGTCCGGGACAGGGATCGATACCTACGAGCAGTACTTC	CASSESGTGIDTYEQYF
TRBV6-1	.	.	TRBJ1-1	TGTGCCAGCAGTGACCGGTGGGGGGGGCACACTGAAGCTTTCTTT	CASSDRWGGHTEAFF
TRBV5-6	TRBD2	.	TRBJ2-1	TGTGCCAGCAGCTTGTTTGCGGGAGGGCCGGGGGATGAGCAGTTCTTC	CASSLFAGGPGDEQFF
TRBV11-2	.	.	TRBJ1-6	TGTGCCAGCAGCCACATAGGGGGGGCCGAAGGAAGTAATTCACCCCTCCACTTT	CASSHIGGAEGSNSPLHF
TRBV6-5	.	.	TRBJ2-7	TGTGCCAGCACCCTAGACTTGCTTACCTACGAGCAGTACTTC	CASTLDLLTYEQYF